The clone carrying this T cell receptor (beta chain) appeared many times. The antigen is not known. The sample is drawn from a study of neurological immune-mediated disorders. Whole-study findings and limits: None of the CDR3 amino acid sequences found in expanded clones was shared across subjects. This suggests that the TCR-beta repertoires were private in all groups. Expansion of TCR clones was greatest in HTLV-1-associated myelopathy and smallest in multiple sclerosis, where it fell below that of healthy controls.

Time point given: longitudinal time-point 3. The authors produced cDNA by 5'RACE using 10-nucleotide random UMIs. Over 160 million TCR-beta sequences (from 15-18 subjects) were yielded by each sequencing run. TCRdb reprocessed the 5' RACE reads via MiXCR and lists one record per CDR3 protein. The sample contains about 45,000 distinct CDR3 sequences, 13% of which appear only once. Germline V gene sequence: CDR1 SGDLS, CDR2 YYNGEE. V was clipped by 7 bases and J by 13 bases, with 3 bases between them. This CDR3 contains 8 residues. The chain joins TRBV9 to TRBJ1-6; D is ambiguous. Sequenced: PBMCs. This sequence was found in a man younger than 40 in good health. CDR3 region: CASPPLHF. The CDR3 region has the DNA TGTGCCAGCCCCCCCCTCCACTTT.